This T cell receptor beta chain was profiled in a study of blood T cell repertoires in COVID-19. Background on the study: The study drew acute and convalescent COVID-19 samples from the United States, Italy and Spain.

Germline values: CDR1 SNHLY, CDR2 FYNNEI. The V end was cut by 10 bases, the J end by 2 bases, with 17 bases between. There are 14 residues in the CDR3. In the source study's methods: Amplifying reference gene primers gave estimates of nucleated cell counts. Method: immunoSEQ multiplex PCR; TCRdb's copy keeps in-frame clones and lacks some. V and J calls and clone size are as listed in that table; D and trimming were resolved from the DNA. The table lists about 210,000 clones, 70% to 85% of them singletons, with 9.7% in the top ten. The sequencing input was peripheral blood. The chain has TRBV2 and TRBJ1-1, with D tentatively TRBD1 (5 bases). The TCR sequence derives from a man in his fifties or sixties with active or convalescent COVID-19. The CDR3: CATTLGRANTEAFF. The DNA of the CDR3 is TGTGCCACCACGTTGGGCAGGGCTAACACTGAAGCTTTCTTT.